Reported below is one T cell receptor (beta chain). This sample is drawn from a study of cytomegalovirus exposure and HLA in healthy donors. The CDR3 length is 16 residues. The germline gives CDR1 LNHNV, CDR2 YYDKDF (reference sequence). With 2 bases clipped from V and 6 bases from J, the junction kept 9 bases outside the gene matches. The PCR ran on 60 Vbeta and 13 Jbeta primers. Method: immunoSEQ multiplex PCR; TCRdb's copy keeps in-frame clones and lacks some. The data show about 180,000 clones, roughly 79% seen once. This clonotype originated in a woman under 30 in good health and CMV-seropositive. Sequenced input: PBMCs. The chain recombines TRBV15 with TRBJ1-2; TRBD1 agrees at 10 bases. In DNA form, the CDR3 reads TGTGCCACCAGCAGAAGGCAACTGGACAGGGGGAATGGCTACACCTTC. It is translated as CATSRRQLDRGNGYTF.